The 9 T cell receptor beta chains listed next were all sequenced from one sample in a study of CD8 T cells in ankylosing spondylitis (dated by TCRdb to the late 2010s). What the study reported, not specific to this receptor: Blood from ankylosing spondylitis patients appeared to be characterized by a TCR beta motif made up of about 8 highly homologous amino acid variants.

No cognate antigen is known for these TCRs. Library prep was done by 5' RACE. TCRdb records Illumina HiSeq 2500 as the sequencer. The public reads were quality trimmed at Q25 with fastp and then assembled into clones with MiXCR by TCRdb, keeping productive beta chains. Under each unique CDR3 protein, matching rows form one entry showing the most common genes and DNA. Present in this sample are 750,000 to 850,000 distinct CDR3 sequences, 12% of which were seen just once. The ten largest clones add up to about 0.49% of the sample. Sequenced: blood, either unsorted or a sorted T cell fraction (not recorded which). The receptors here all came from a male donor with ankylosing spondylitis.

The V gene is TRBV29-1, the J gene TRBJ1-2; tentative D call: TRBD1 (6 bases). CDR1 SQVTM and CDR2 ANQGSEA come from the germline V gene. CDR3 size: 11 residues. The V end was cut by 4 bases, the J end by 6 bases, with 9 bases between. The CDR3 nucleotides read TGCAGCGTTGCAGGACAGAATGGCTACACCTTC. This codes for CSVAGQNGYTF.

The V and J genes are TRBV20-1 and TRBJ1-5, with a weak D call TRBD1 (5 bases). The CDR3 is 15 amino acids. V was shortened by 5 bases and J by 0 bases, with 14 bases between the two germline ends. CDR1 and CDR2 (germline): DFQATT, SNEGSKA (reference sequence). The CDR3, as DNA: TGCAGTGCTCGAAAACAGGACCTTAGCAATCAGCCCCAGCATTTT. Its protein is CSARKQDLSNQPQHF.

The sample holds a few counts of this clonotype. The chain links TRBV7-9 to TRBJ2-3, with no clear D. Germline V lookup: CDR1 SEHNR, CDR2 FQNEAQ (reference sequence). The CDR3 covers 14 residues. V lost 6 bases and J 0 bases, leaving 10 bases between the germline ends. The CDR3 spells CASSSTISTDTQYF. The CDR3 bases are TGTGCCAGCAGTTCTACTATCAGCACAGATACGCAGTATTTT.

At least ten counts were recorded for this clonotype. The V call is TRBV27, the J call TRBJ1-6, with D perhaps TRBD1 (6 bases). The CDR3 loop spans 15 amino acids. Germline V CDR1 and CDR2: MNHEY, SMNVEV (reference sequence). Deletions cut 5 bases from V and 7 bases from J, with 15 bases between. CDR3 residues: CASSASQGRNSPLHF. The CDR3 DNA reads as TGTGCCAGCAGTGCCTCACAGGGACGGAATTCACCCCTCCACTTT.

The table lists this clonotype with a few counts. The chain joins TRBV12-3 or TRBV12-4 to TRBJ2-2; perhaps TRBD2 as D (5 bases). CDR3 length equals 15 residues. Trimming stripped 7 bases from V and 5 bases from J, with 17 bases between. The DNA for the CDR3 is TGTGCCAGCACCTCTCGGGGAGCCGGGACCGGGGAGCTGTTTTTT. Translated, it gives CASTSRGAGTGELFF.

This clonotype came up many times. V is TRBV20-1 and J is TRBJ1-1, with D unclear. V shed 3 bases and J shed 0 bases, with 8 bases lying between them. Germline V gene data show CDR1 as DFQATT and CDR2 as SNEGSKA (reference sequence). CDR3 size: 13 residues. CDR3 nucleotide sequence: TGCAGTGCTAGTAAGCTGATGAACACTGAAGCTTTCTTT. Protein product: CSASKLMNTEAFF.

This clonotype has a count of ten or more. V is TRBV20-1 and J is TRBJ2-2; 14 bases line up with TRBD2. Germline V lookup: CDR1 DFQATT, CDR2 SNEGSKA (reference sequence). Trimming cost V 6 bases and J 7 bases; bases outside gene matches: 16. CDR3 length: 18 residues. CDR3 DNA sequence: TGCAGTGCCAACGTAGCCGGGACTAGCGGGAGAGGATTCGGGGAGCTGTTTTTT. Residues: CSANVAGTSGRGFGELFF.

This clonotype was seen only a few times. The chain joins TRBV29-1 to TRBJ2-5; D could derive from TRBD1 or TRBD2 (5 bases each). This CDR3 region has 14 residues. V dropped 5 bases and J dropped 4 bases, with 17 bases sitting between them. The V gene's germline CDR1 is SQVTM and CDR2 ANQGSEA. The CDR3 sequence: CSVIPQGAGETQYF. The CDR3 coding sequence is TGCAGCGTTATTCCCCAGGGCGCGGGAGAGACCCAGTACTTC.

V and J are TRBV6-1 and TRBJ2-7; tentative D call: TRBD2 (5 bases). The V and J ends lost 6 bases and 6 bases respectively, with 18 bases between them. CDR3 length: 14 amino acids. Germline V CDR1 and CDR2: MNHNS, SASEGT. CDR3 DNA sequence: TGTGCCAGCAGGCCCGGGGTTATCCGGGCCGAGCAGTACTTC. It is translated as CASRPGVIRAEQYF.